This T cell receptor beta chain was sequenced in a study of blood T cell repertoires in COVID-19. For the study at large: The study drew acute and convalescent COVID-19 samples from the United States, Italy and Spain.

This clone was counted at least ten times. In the authors' workflow: Nucleated cell number was recorded as an estimate derived from reference gene primer amplification. Using immunoSEQ multiplex PCR, the repertoire was profiled, and TCRdb retains in-frame clones only, with some absent. Clone size and the V and J calls come from that table; the DNA yielded D and trimming. The sample yields 110,000 to 150,000 clones, approximately 80% seen once. The CDR3 has 13 amino acids. CDR1 and CDR2 (germline): WSHSY, SAAADI. V dropped 3 bases and J dropped 4 bases, with 8 bases sitting between them. This clonotype was obtained from a woman aged 55-70 years with acute or convalescent COVID-19. V gene TRBV10-2 combines with J gene TRBJ2-3; D unclear. The sequencing input was peripheral blood. In nucleotides, the CDR3 is TGCGCCAGCAGTGAATTGGGCGCAGATACGCAGTATTTT. As protein: CASSELGADTQYF.